Detailed here is one TCR beta chain. Its antigen is undetermined. The entry originates in a study of T cell responses to AZD1222 COVID-19 vaccine. Points from the study as a whole: Among vaccine-associated CD4 TCRs, coverage spanned spike, with dominance at 160-218 and 743-854. Clonal diversity was possibly underestimated; the donors were predominantly white British and more often female. Epitopes outside B.1.351 and B.1.1.7 mutated regions reportedly drew nearly half of spike TCRs. Only 5 or 6 people who got AZD1222 tested seropositive at baseline.

The CDR3 runs to 13 residues. Germline values: CDR1 SGHKS, CDR2 YYEKEE (reference sequence). Trimming removed 4 bases from V and 4 bases from J, with 11 bases in between. TCRdb keeps only in-frame clones here, not all; method: immunoSEQ multiplex PCR. The data contain under 200,000 clones, approximately 93% of them singletons. This sequence joins TRBV5-5 and TRBJ1-1, with D unresolved. This receptor was taken from an adult in good health. Sequenced material: peripheral blood, taken on day 0 of AZD1222 vaccination. CDR3 DNA sequence: TGTGCCAGCAGCCCAATCCCCGGCACTGAAGCTTTCTTT. Encoded protein: CASSPIPGTEAFF.